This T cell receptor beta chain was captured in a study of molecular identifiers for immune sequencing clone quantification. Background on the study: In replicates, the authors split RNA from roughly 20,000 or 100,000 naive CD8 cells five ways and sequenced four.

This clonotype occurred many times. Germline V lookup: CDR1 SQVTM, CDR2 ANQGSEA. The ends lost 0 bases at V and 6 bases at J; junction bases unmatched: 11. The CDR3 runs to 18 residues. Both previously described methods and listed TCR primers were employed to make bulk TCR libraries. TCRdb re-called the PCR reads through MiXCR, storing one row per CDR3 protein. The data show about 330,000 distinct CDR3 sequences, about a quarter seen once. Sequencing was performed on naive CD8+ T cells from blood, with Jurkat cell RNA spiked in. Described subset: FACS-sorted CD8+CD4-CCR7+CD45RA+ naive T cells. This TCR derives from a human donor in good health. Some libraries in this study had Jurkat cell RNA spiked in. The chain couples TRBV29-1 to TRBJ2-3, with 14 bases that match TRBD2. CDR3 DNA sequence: TGCAGCGTTGAAGATCCAATGGGACTAGCGGGAGATAAGGATACGCAGTATTTT. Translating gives CSVEDPMGLAGDKDTQYF.